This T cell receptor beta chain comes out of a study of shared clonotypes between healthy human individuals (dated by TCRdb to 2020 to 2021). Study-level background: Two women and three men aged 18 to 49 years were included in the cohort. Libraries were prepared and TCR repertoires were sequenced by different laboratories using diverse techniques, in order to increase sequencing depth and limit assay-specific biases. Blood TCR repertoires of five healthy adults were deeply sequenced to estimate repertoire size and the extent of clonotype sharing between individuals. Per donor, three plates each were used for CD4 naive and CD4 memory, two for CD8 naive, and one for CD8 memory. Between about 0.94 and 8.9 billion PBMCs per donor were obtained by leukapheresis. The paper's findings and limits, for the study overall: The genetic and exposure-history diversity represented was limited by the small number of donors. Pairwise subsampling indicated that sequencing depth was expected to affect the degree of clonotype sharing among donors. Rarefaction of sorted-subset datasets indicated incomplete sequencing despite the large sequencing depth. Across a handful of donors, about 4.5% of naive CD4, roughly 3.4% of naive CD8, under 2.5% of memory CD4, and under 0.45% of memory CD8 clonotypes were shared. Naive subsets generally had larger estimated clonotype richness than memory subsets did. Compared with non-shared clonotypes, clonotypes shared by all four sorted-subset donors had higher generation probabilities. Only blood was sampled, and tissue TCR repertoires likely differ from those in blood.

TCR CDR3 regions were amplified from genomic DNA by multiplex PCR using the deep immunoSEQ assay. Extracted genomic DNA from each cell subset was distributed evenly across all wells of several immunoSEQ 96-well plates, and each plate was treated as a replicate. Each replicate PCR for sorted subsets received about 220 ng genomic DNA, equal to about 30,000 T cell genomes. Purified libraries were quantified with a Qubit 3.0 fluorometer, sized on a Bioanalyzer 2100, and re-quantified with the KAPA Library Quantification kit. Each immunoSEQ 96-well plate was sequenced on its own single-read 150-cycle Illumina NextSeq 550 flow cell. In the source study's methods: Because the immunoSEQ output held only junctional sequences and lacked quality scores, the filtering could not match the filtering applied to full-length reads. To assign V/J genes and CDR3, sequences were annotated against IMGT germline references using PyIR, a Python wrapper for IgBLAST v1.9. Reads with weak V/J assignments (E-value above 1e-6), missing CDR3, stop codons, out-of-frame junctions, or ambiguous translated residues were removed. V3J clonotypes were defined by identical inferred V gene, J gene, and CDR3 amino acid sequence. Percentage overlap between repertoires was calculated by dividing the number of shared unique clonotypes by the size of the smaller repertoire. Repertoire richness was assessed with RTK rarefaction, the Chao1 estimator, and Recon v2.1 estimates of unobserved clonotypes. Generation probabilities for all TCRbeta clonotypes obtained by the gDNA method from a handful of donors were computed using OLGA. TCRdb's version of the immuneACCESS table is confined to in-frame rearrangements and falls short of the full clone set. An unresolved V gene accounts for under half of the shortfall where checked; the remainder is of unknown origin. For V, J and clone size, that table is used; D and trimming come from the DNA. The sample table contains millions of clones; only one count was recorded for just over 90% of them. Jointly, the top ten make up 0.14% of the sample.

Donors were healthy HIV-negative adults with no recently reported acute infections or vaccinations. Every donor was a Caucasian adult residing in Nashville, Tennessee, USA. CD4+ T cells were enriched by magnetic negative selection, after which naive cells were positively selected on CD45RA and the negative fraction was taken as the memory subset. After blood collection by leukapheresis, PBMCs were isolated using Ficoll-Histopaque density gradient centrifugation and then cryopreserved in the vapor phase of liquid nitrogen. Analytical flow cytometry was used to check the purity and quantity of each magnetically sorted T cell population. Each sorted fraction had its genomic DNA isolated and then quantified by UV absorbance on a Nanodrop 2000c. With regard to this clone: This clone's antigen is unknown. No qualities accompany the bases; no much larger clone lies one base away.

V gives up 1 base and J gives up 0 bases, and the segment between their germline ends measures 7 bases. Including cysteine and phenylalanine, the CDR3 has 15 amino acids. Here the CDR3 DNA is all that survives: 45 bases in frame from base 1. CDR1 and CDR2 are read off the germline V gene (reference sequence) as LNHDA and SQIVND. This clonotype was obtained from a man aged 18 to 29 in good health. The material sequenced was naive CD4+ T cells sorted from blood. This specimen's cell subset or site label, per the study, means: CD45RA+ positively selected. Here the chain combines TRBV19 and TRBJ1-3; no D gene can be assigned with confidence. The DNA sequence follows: TGTGCCAGTAGTATAGCCCACAGCTCTGGAAACACCATATATTTT. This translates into CASSIAHSSGNTIYF.